The clone carrying this T cell receptor beta chain was seen a few times. This sample is drawn from a study of shared clonotypes between healthy human individuals. The overall study: Per donor, three plates held CD4 naive cells, three held CD4 memory, two held CD8 naive and one held CD8 memory.

Germline V gives CDR1 SNHLY, CDR2 FYNNEI. The CDR3 is made up of 15 amino acids. Between the trimmed V and J ends, which lost 4 bases and 7 bases, there was a span of 17 bases. Some clones are missing from TCRdb's copy, which holds only in-frame ones; the method was immunoSEQ multiplex PCR. Here the sample spans 2 million to 3 million clones, around 90% being singletons. This receptor was taken from a man aged 18-30 years in good health. This rearrangement joins TRBV2 to TRBJ1-5, with D uncertain. The sequenced sample was naive CD4+ T cells sorted from blood. As to subset: CD45RA+ positively selected. CDR3 in amino acids: CASSVSTLKTQPQHF. The CDR3 DNA sequence: TGTGCCAGCAGTGTCTCAACCCTAAAAACACAGCCCCAGCATTTT.